The 27 T cell receptor beta chains below come from one sample, sequenced in a study of regulatory T cells in long-lasting Graves disease. With iRepertoire HTBI primers and Arm-PCR of CDR3 regions, TCR beta libraries were built. One entry per CDR3 protein, called by TCRdb with MiXCR from the multiplex PCR reads. The sample holds approximately 360,000 distinct CDR3 sequences, roughly 24% seen once. Regarding time point: persistent/refractory GD, antithyroid drugs over 5 years with positive TRAb. Following extraction of RNA from PBMCs, that RNA was used to make the TCR library. The sample here was peripheral blood mononuclear cells (PBMCs), taken when the disease was refractory, from a patient treated with antithyroid drugs. Receptors were obtained from a woman aged 40 to 50 with Graves disease.

V gene TRBV5-1 combines with J gene TRBJ2-4, with D uncertain. V lost 1 base and J 8 bases, leaving 19 bases between the germline ends. The length of the CDR3 is 16 residues. Germline V gives CDR1 SGHRS, CDR2 YFSETQ. The CDR3 is CASSLSGAGAIDIQYF. Written as DNA, the CDR3 is TGCGCCAGCAGCTTGAGTGGTGCCGGCGCTATAGACATTCAGTACTTC.

In its sample, this clonotype was seen many times. This chain connects TRBV28 to TRBJ2-5, with D possibly being TRBD2 (6 bases). Germline V lookup: CDR1 MDHEN, CDR2 SYDVKM. This CDR3 is built from 17 residues. With 6 bases removed from V and 4 bases from J, the gap between germline ends came to 24 bases. CDR3 nucleotide sequence: TGTGCCAGCAGCCCGGGCCCCGAGGCGGGAATGAGAGAGACCCAGTACTTC. This sequence encodes CASSPGPEAGMRETQYF.

In its sample, this clonotype was seen a few times. V and J are TRBV6-1 and TRBJ2-5, with D unclear. CDR1 MNHNS and CDR2 SASEGT come from the germline V gene. The CDR3 is 11 amino acids. The germline V and J ends were trimmed by 7 bases and 5 bases, with 8 bases remaining between them. CDR3 coding DNA: TGTGCCAGCATTCTCGGGGAGACCCAGTACTTC. As protein: CASILGETQYF.

This chain links TRBV20-1 with TRBJ1-3, with D possibly TRBD1 on 5 matching bases. This CDR3 comprises 15 residues. The V end lost 1 base, the J end lost 3 bases, and 13 bases lay between the germline ends. Looked up from germline, CDR1 is DFQATT and CDR2 is SNEGSKA (reference sequence). The CDR3 region is CSARAGRDGGNTIYF. CDR3 in DNA: TGCAGTGCTAGAGCAGGGAGGGACGGTGGAAACACCATATATTTT.

The sample holds many counts of this clonotype. The chain is built from TRBV27 and TRBJ2-7, with D maybe TRBD1 (6 bases). The CDR3 spans 14 residues. V lost 8 bases and J lost 0, with 14 bases in between. CDR1 is MNHEY, CDR2 SMNVEV, per germline (reference sequence). This chain's CDR3 is CASRSRGSSYEQYF. The CDR3 nucleotides read TGTGCCAGCCGATCCAGGGGAAGCTCCTACGAGCAGTACTTC.

At least ten counts were recorded for this clonotype. The chain couples TRBV7-6 to TRBJ2-7, with 9 bases identical to TRBD1. CDR1 SGHVS and CDR2 FNYEAQ come from the germline V gene. This CDR3 contains 12 residues. The ends lost 6 bases at V and 6 bases at J; junction bases unmatched: 3. The CDR3 DNA follows: TGTGCCAGCAGTACAGGGGGCCTCGAGCAGTACTTC. Translation gives CASSTGGLEQYF.

Concerning this clonotype: This could be a read error, since a much larger clone is one nucleotide away. The V and J genes are TRBV20-1 and TRBJ2-4; 7 nucleotides line up with TRBD2. V dropped 5 bases and J dropped 9; count of bases not matched to a gene: 13. The CDR3 is made up of 14 amino acids. CDR1 and CDR2 (germline): DFQATT, SNEGSKA (reference sequence). The CDR3 bases are TGCAGTGCTCCCAAAAGAACGGGGGAGGGCATTCAGTACTTC. Its protein is CSAPKRTGEGIQYF.

This chain links TRBV6-4 with TRBJ1-2; TRBD1 aligns across 11 bases. Unmatched junction bases numbered 5, after V lost 5 bases and J lost 6 bases. The CDR3 totals 14 residues. Looked up from germline, CDR1 is MRHNA and CDR2 is SNTAGT. Written as DNA, the CDR3 is TGTGCCAGCAGTTACTGGGACAGGGGGAATGGCTACACCTTC. It yields the protein CASSYWDRGNGYTF.

The genes are TRBV14 and TRBJ2-1; 9 bases are shared with TRBD2. Germline assignment: CDR1 SGHDN and CDR2 FVKESK. The CDR3 consists of 19 residues. The V gene end was trimmed by 0 bases and the J gene end by 0 bases; junction bases not matched to a gene: 9. CDR3 nucleotides: TGTGCCAGCAGCCAAGAGGGCGGGAGGGCCCTTAGCTCCTACAATGAGCAGTTCTTC. This encodes CASSQEGGRALSSYNEQFF.

This clonotype was counted a few times. This sequence joins TRBV12-3 or TRBV12-4 and TRBJ1-3; a possible D gene is TRBD1 (5 bases). V gave up 6 bases and J gave up 0 bases, with 12 bases separating them. This CDR3 region has 15 residues. The CDR3 nucleotides are TGTGCCAGCAGGCTCAGGGACTCCTCTGGAAACACCATATATTTT. It translates to CASRLRDSSGNTIYF.

This clonotype was seen repeatedly, ten times or more. V usage is TRBV13 and J usage is TRBJ2-2; possible D gene TRBD2, 6 bases. Germline CDR1 PRHDT, CDR2 FYEKMQ (reference sequence). The CDR3 totals 16 residues. Trimming shortened V by 1 base and J by 5 bases, and 14 bases separated the two germline ends. The CDR3 DNA reads TGTGCCAGCAGCTTAGTCTCCCGGGAGCTAACCGGGGAGCTGTTTTTT. Its protein is CASSLVSRELTGELFF.

In its sample, this clonotype was seen many times. The chain carries TRBV28 and TRBJ2-7; TRBD2 aligns across 10 bases. CDR3 length equals 15 residues. The V gene's germline CDR1 is MDHEN and CDR2 SYDVKM. V lost 2 bases and J lost 6; bases outside the gene matches: 7. This chain's CDR3 is CASSLIAGGTIEQYF. The CDR3 DNA sequence: TGTGCCAGCAGTTTAATAGCGGGAGGAACAATCGAGCAGTACTTC.

This clonotype was seen repeatedly, ten times or more. The chain is built from TRBV24-1 and TRBJ1-4; D possibly corresponds to TRBD1 (6 bases). Germline values: CDR1 KGHDR, CDR2 SFDVKD. Trimming shortened V by 2 bases and J by 10 bases, and 16 bases separated the two germline ends. There are 15 residues in the CDR3. In nucleotides, the CDR3 is TGTGCCACCAGTGATTCGGACAGAGGCGGCGGAAAACTGTTTTTT. Translated: CATSDSDRGGGKLFF.

This clonotype was picked up many times. J is TRBJ1-5 and V is TRBV12-3 or TRBV12-4; D is uncertain. V shed 7 bases and J shed 7 bases, with 11 bases lying between them. The CDR3 is 12 amino acids. CDR3 loop: CASTTLGQPQHF. In DNA, the CDR3 is TGTGCCAGCACCACCCTCGGGCAGCCCCAGCATTTT.

In this sample, this clonotype turned up many times. The J gene is TRBJ2-7, the V gene TRBV11-3, with D perhaps TRBD1 (8 bases). CDR3 length equals 14 residues. Germline-derived CDR1 and CDR2 are SGHNT and YENEEA. Trimming stripped 5 bases from V and 6 bases from J, with 17 bases between. The CDR3 DNA follows: TGTGCCAGCAGCCTCGGACAGGGCGGGAGCGAGCAGTACTTC. It specifies CASSLGQGGSEQYF.

This clonotype was seen many times. As the CDR3 is not closed by the conserved phenylalanine or tryptophan, this likely results from a read error. It is unclear where the CDR3 begins or ends on the DNA, so no DNA is shown, and the CDR3 is as TCRdb lists it. This chain uses TRBV28 with TRBJ2-7; TRBD2 reflects the table's D call only, with no check against the DNA. A total of 12 residues make up the CDR3, ends included. CDR1 MDHEN and CDR2 SYDVKM come from the germline V gene. CDR3: CASSLWQGSTSY.

The chain joins TRBV28 to TRBJ1-1; possible D gene TRBD1, 6 bases. This CDR3 is built from 16 residues. V lost 4 bases and J 4 bases, leaving 19 bases between the germline ends. The germline gives CDR1 MDHEN, CDR2 SYDVKM. The CDR3 nucleotides read TGTGCCAGCAGTTCTAAACAGGGCCCCGTGGGCACTGAAGCTTTCTTT. This codes for CASSSKQGPVGTEAFF.

This clonotype showed up many times. The chain joins TRBV6-1 to TRBJ1-1; D possibly corresponds to TRBD1 (5 bases). The V gene lost 6 bases and the J gene lost 3 bases, with 20 bases spanning the gap. The CDR3 is made up of 16 amino acids. The germline V gene encodes CDR1 MNHNS and CDR2 SASEGT. The CDR3 sequence is CASRPLGVKGYTEAFF. The CDR3 DNA follows: TGTGCCAGCAGACCCCTCGGGGTTAAGGGGTACACTGAAGCTTTCTTT.

The gene calls are TRBV3-1 and TRBJ2-7; D may be TRBD2 (5 bases). Germline CDR1 reads LGHDT; CDR2 reads YNNKEL (reference sequence). V was pared by 1 base and J by 0 bases, with 13 bases between. CDR3 size: 16 residues. The CDR3 reads CASSQARVLSSYEQYF. CDR3 nucleotides: TGTGCCAGCAGCCAAGCGCGGGTACTCAGCTCCTACGAGCAGTACTTC.

This clonotype was detected many times. CDR3 sequence (DNA): TGTGCCAGCAGAACCCGGGGCAGGGGAATGGACGACTATGGCTACACCTTC. Protein product: CASRTRGRGMDDYGYTF. The chain has TRBV28 and TRBJ1-2; tentative D call: TRBD1 (6 bases). Germline V CDR1 and CDR2: MDHEN, SYDVKM. The CDR3 covers 17 residues. Trimming took 6 bases from V and 3 from J, leaving 23 bases between them.

Worth noting for this clonotype: A much larger clonotype is one base distant, so this may be a read error. The V and J genes are TRBV10-3 and TRBJ2-5; D not resolved. The CDR3 consists of 12 residues. Germline lookup yields CDR1 ENHRY and CDR2 SYGVKD. CDR3 DNA sequence: TGTGCCATCAGTGCTCAGGAAGAGACCCGGTACTTC. Translation: CAISAQEETRYF.

This clonotype was detected a few times. This sequence joins TRBV20-1 and TRBJ1-2; maybe TRBD1 (5 bases). Trimming left V 1 base short and J 2 bases short, with 14 bases between. Germline V gene lookup returns CDR1 DFQATT and CDR2 SNEGSKA (reference sequence). This CDR3 has 15 residues. In DNA form, the CDR3 reads TGCAGTGCTAGAGTGGGACCTGGAACCAACTATGGCTACACCTTC. This codes for CSARVGPGTNYGYTF.

This clonotype was found many times. The chain links TRBV28 to TRBJ1-5; a weak D match, TRBD1 (6 bases). The CDR3 is made up of 15 amino acids. From germline, CDR1 is MDHEN and CDR2 SYDVKM. The germline V and J ends were trimmed by 8 bases and 0 bases, with 14 bases remaining between them. Here the CDR3 reads CASRRQVLSNQPQHF. The CDR3 DNA follows: TGTGCCAGCCGCAGACAGGTCCTTAGCAATCAGCCCCAGCATTTT. The full variable domain, completed using reference TRBV28 and TRBJ1-5, is DVKVTQSSRYLVKRTGEKVFLECVQDMDHENMFWYRQDPGLGLRLIYFSYDVKMKEKGDIPEGYSVSREKKERFSLILESASTNQTSMYLCASRRQVLSNQPQHFGDGTRLSIL.

This clonotype was seen a handful of times. The chain links TRBV27 to TRBJ2-1, with a possible D match to TRBD2 (6 bases). Trimming shortened V by 6 bases and J by 8 bases, and 14 bases separated the two germline ends. The CDR3 is 13 residues long. Germline V gene data show CDR1 as MNHEY and CDR2 as SMNVEV (reference sequence). In nucleotides, the CDR3 is TGTGCCAGCAGACAAACTAGGGAGGATGAGCAGTTCTTC. Translation: CASRQTREDEQFF.

As regards this clonotype: This could be a read error, since a much larger clone is one nucleotide away. The V gene is TRBV2, the J gene TRBJ1-1, with TRBD1 as a possible D gene (5 bases). Germline lookup yields CDR1 SNHLY and CDR2 FYNNEI. The V end was cut by 4 bases, the J end by 3 bases, with 12 bases between. The CDR3 consists of 14 residues. CDR3 sequence (DNA): TGTGCCAGCAGTGGAGCCAAAGGGGACACTGAAGCTTTCTTT. Protein product: CASSGAKGDTEAFF.

In the case of this clonotype: A far larger clone is just one base off, so this is likely a read error. The V call is TRBV9, the J call TRBJ2-1; 8 nucleotides match TRBD1. Trimming cost V 3 bases and J 13 bases; bases outside gene matches: 12. CDR3 length equals 14 residues. Germline V gene sequence: CDR1 SGDLS, CDR2 YYNGEE. This chain's CDR3 is CASSAGQGAETQFF. As DNA, the CDR3 is TGTGCCAGCAGCGCTGGACAGGGTGCGGAGACCCAGTTCTTC. Supplemented by reference TRBV9 and TRBJ2-1, the full variable domain reads DSGVTQTPKHLITATGQRVTLRCSPRSGDLSVYWYQQSLDQGLQFLIQYYNGEERAKGNILERFSAQQFPDLHSELNLSSLELGDSALYFCASSAGQGAETQFFGPGTRLTVL.

J is TRBJ2-1 and V is TRBV7-3; 11 bases line up with TRBD2. With V trimmed by 1 base and J by 8 bases, 7 bases remained unmatched. CDR1 is SGHTA and CDR2 is FQGTGA in the germline V gene. This CDR3 comprises 16 residues. CDR3 loop: CASSLNRVAGGHEQFF. CDR3 nucleotide sequence: TGTGCCAGCAGCTTAAATCGGGTAGCGGGAGGGCATGAGCAGTTCTTC.